The T cell receptor (beta chain) under discussion was sequenced for a study of blood T cell repertoires in COVID-19. Source study methods: Estimation of nucleated cell counts was performed using reference gene primer amplification. TCRdb keeps only in-frame clones here, not all; method: immunoSEQ multiplex PCR. V and J calls plus clone size are reproduced from that table; the DNA served to infer D and trimming. The table shows about 180,000 clones, with over 75% occurring only once. CDR1 is SGHTA and CDR2 is FQGTGA in the germline V gene. This CDR3 has 18 amino acids. Trimming shortened V by 1 base and J by 0 bases, and 13 bases separated the two germline ends.

The chain combines TRBV7-3 with TRBJ2-6; weak D call: TRBD2 (5 bases). The material sequenced was peripheral blood. This sequence originates from a human donor with active or convalescent COVID-19. The donor label of this sample is uncertain. This CDR3 is CASSLIQRRYSGANVLTF. Written as DNA, the CDR3 is TGTGCCAGCAGCTTAATTCAGCGGAGGTACTCTGGGGCCAACGTCCTGACTTTC.